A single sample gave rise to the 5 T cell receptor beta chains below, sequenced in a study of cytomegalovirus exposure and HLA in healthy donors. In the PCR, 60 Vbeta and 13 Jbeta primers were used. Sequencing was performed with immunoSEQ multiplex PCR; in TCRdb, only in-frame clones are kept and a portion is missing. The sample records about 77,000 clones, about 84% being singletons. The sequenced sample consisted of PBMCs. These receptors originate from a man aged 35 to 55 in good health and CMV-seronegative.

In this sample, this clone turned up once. The CDR3 spells CASSRKTGGNTIYF. The CDR3 nucleotides read TGTGCCAGCAGCAGGAAGACAGGGGGAAACACCATATATTTT. J is TRBJ1-3 and V is TRBV9, with 7 nucleotides matching TRBD1. Trimming cost V 4 bases and J 4 bases; bases outside gene matches: 5. Per germline, CDR1 SGDLS and CDR2 YYNGEE. The CDR3 is made up of 14 amino acids.

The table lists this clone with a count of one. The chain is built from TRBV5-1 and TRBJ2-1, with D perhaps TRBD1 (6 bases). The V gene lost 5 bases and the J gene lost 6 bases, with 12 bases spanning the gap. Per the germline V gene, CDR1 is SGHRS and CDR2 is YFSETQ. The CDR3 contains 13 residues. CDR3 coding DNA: TGCGCCAGCAGAAATCAGGGGAGCAATGAGCAGTTCTTC. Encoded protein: CASRNQGSNEQFF.

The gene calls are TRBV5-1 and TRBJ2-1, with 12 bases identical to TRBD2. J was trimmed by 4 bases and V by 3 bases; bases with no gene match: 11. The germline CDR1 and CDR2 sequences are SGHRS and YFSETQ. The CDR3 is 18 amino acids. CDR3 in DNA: TGCGCCAGCAGCTCGGGGCCACTAGCGGGGGGTCTATACAATGAGCAGTTCTTC. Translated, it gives CASSSGPLAGGLYNEQFF.

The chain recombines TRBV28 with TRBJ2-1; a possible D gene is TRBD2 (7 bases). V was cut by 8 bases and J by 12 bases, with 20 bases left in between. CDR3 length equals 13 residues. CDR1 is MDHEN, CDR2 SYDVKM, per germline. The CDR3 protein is CASHLGGGGVQFF. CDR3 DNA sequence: TGTGCCAGCCACTTAGGGGGGGGAGGGGTGCAGTTCTTC. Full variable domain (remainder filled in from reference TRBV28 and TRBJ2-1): DVKVTQSSRYLVKRTGEKVFLECVQDMDHENMFWYRQDPGLGLRLIYFSYDVKMKEKGDIPEGYSVSREKKERFSLILESASTNQTSMYLCASHLGGGGVQFFGPGTRLTVL.

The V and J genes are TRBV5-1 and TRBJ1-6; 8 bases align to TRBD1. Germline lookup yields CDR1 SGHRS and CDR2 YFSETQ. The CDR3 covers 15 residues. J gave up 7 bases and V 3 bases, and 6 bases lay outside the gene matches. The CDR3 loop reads CASSWTGNSNSPLHF. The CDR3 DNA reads TGCGCCAGCAGCTGGACAGGGAATTCCAATTCACCCCTCCACTTT.